The 4 T cell receptor beta chains given below trace back to one sample, sequenced in a study of Graves' ophthalmopathy and Graves' hyperthyroidism. RNA transcripts were the template, and TCR beta CDR3 regions were amplified from them. Investigators did first-round RT-PCR with HTBI primers, then second-round multiplex PCR. From the multiplex PCR reads, TCRdb called clonotypes with MiXCR, one entry per CDR3 protein. The sample holds under 350,000 distinct CDR3 sequences, about a sixth seen once. The sample comprised peripheral blood. These receptors came from an adult man with Graves' ophthalmopathy.

This clonotype has ten or more counts. This sequence joins TRBV2 and TRBJ1-2, with D tentatively TRBD1 (5 bases). The V end was cut by 8 bases, the J end by 3 bases, with 19 bases between. Germline values: CDR1 SNHLY, CDR2 FYNNEI. The CDR3 sequence is 15 residues long. Here the CDR3 DNA reads TGTGCCAGCGTGACTTGGGGGTACGGGGACTATGGCTACACCTTC. This codes for CASVTWGYGDYGYTF.

The chain has TRBV28 and TRBJ1-1, with unresolved D. Germline V lookup: CDR1 MDHEN, CDR2 SYDVKM. Trimming took 6 bases from V and 4 from J, leaving 18 bases between them. There are 15 residues in the CDR3. The CDR3 nucleotides read TGTGCCAGCAGCCAGGAAAGGGAAGTAGGCACTGAAGCTTTCTTT. Residues: CASSQEREVGTEAFF.

This clonotype occurred a few times. The J gene is TRBJ2-1, the V gene TRBV18, with 8 bases lining up with TRBD1. The CDR3 is made up of 14 amino acids. V dropped 5 bases and J dropped 8; count of bases not matched to a gene: 8. Germline values: CDR1 KGHSH, CDR2 LQKENI. CDR3 loop: CASSGQTGADEQFF. CDR3 nucleotide sequence: TGTGCCAGCTCAGGCCAGACAGGGGCCGATGAGCAGTTCTTC.

This clonotype was seen at least ten times. V gene TRBV30 combines with J gene TRBJ1-2; D ambiguous. With 0 bases removed from V and 0 bases from J, the gap between germline ends came to 11 bases. The CDR3 totals 15 residues. CDR1 and CDR2 (germline): GTSNPN, SVGIG (reference sequence). CDR3 in amino acids: CAWSVPESSNYGYTF. Here the CDR3 DNA reads TGTGCCTGGAGTGTGCCGGAATCTTCTAACTATGGCTACACCTTC.